This TCR beta chain is drawn from a study of T cells after yellow fever vaccination. Germline loops: CDR1 SGHRS, CDR2 YFSETQ. This CDR3 spans 17 amino acids. V lost 0 bases, J lost 4 bases, and 14 bases lay in between. This clonotype was seen a handful of times. Each CDR3 protein is one row after TCRdb ran MiXCR on the 5' RACE reads. The sample consists of about 180,000 distinct CDR3 sequences, approximately 6.2% of them appearing once. The sequencing here drew on CD4+ T cells sorted from PBMCs, taken on the day of the first yellow fever vaccination. The chain combines TRBV5-1 with TRBJ1-6; no clear D gene. This clonotype was sampled from a man younger than 30 who received the YFV17D yellow fever vaccine. The CDR3 DNA reads as TGCGCCAGCAGCTTGGCATTTAGGACCTCTTATAATTCACCCCTCCACTTT. Translation gives CASSLAFRTSYNSPLHF.